A single T cell receptor beta chain is shown here with its context. The source of the sample is a study of blood T cell repertoires in COVID-19. About the research overall: Researchers got acute and convalescent COVID-19 samples from the United States, Italy and Spain. The cDNA or gDNA used as material had been derived from T cells, B-cell-depleted T cells, or PBMCs.

The germline V gene encodes CDR1 MNHEY and CDR2 SVGAGI. The CDR3 runs to 15 residues. The junction had 8 bases not matched to a gene; V was cut back by 6 bases and J by 5 bases. As processed by the authors: Estimation of nucleated cell counts relied on the amplification of reference gene primers. Sequenced by immunoSEQ multiplex PCR; TCRdb stores in-frame clones only, minus some. V and J calls and clone size are given by that table; D and trimming were obtained from the DNA. The data hold about 110,000 clones, with 84% observed a single time. The genes are TRBV6-5 and TRBJ2-5, with 11 nucleotides matching TRBD2. The TCR originated in a woman aged 55-69 years with acute or convalescent COVID-19. Specimen: peripheral blood. The CDR3 DNA reads as TGTGCCAGCAGGACCCAACTAGCGGGAGCGGAGACCCAGTACTTC. Protein product: CASRTQLAGAETQYF.